The source of this T cell receptor (beta chain) is a study of Graves' ophthalmopathy and Graves' hyperthyroidism. Researchers turned away patients with other autoimmune diseases, uncontrolled infections, pregnancy or lactation. RNA transcripts provided the template for amplifying TCR beta CDR3 regions. Investigators did first-round RT-PCR with HTBI primers, then second-round multiplex PCR. TCRdb re-derived calls from the multiplex PCR reads in MiXCR, one entry per CDR3 protein. The sample holds 650,000 to 900,000 distinct CDR3 sequences, 40% seen once. The CDR3 contains 16 residues. Germline CDR1 reads MNHNY; CDR2 reads SVGAGI (reference sequence). V gave up 5 bases and J gave up 0 bases, with 16 bases separating them.

Sequencing input: peripheral blood. This chain links TRBV6-6 with TRBJ1-1; D perhaps matches TRBD1 (5 bases). The clonotype comes from an adult man with Graves' ophthalmopathy. CDR3 sequence: CASSPLGRGVNTEAFF. Here the CDR3 DNA reads TGTGCCAGCAGTCCTCTTGGGCGGGGGGTGAACACTGAAGCTTTCTTT.